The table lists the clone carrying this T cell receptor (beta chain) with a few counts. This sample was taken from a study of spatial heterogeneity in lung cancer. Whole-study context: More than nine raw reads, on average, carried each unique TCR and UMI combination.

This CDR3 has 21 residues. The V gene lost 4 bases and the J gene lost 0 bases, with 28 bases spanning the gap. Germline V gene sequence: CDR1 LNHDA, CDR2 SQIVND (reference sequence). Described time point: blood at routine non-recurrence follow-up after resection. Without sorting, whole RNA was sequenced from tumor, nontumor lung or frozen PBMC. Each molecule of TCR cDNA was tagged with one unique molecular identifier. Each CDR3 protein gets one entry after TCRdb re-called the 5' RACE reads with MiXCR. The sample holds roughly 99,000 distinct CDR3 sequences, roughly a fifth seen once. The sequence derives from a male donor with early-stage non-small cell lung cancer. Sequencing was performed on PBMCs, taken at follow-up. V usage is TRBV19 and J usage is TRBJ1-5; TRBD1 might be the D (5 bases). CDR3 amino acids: CASSTPPVTRRGYYSNQPQHF. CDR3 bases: TGTGCCAGTAGTACCCCCCCCGTGACGAGACGGGGCTATTATAGCAATCAGCCCCAGCATTTT.